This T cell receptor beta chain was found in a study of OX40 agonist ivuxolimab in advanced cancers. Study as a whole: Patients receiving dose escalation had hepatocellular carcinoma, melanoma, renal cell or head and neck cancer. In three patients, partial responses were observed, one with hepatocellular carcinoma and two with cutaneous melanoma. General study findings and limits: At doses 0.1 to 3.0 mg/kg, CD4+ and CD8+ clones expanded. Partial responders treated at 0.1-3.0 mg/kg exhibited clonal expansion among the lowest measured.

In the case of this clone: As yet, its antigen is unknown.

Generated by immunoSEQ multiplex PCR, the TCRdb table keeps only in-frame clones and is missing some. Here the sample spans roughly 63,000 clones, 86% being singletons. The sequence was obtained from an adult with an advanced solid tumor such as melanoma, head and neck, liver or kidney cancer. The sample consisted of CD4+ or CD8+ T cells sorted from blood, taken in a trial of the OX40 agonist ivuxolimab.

CDR3 DNA sequence: TGTGCCAGCAGCTCGGGACTAGCGGTCGGGGAGCTGTTTTTT. Its protein product is CASSSGLAVGELFF. The chain recombines TRBV7-9 with TRBJ2-2; 11 nucleotides line up with TRBD2. Germline-derived CDR1 and CDR2 are SEHNR and FQNEAQ (reference sequence). The CDR3 sequence is 14 residues long. J gave up 7 bases and V 4 bases, and 2 bases lay outside the gene matches.